The 5 T cell receptor beta chains reported below all come from one sample, sequenced in a study of cytomegalovirus exposure and HLA in healthy donors. Assay: immunoSEQ multiplex PCR; the TCRdb copy retains only in-frame clones and omits some. There are fewer than 200,000 clones in the sample; just under 90% occur only once, and about a tenth lies in the top ten. Material: PBMCs. These receptors were collected from a woman aged 18 to 35 in good health and CMV-seropositive.

This clone was counted once. The gene calls are TRBV30 and TRBJ2-4; D is possibly TRBD1 (6 bases). Germline loops: CDR1 GTSNPN, CDR2 SVGIG (reference sequence). The CDR3 spans 15 residues. Deletions cut 1 base from V and 7 bases from J, with 17 bases between. The CDR3 loop is CAWSGVGAPSNIQYF. The CDR3 nucleotides read TGTGCCTGGAGTGGAGTGGGGGCCCCAAGTAACATTCAGTACTTC. The whole variable domain, filled in from reference TRBV30 and TRBJ2-4, reads SQTIHQWPATLVQPVGSPLSLECTVEGTSNPNLYWYRQAAGRGLQLLFYSVGIGQISSEVPQNLSASRPQDRQFILSSKKLLLSDSGFYLCAWSGVGAPSNIQYFGAGTRLSVL.

V gene TRBV10-3 combines with J gene TRBJ1-5, with 8 bases lining up with TRBD1. This CDR3 spans 14 amino acids. Germline lookup yields CDR1 ENHRY and CDR2 SYGVKD. V lost 4 bases and J lost 5; bases outside the gene matches: 4. In DNA form, the CDR3 reads TGTGCCATCAGTGCGGGACAGGAACATCAGCCCCAGCATTTT. Its protein product is CAISAGQEHQPQHF.

The rearrangement links TRBV4-3 to TRBJ2-1; D may be TRBD2 (5 bases). Deletions cut 0 bases from V and 12 bases from J, with 15 bases between. The CDR3 spans 14 residues. The germline gives CDR1 LGHNA, CDR2 YSLEER. CDR3 bases: TGCGCCAGCAGCCAAGATCAGGCCACCGGAGGGCAGTTCTTC. Translating it yields CASSQDQATGGQFF.

This chain connects TRBV30 to TRBJ2-7; D might be TRBD1 (7 bases). Between the trimmed V and J ends, which lost 1 base and 0 bases, there was a span of 16 bases. Germline CDR1 is GTSNPN and CDR2 is SVGIG (reference sequence). This CDR3 comprises 16 residues. CDR3 protein: CAWSEGGAGGSYEQYF. CDR3 bases: TGTGCCTGGAGTGAAGGAGGGGCAGGGGGCTCCTACGAGCAGTACTTC.

This clone is a singleton in its sample. This chain links TRBV10-2 with TRBJ2-7, with D maybe TRBD1 (5 bases). Trimming stripped 7 bases from V and 3 bases from J, with 16 bases between. The CDR3 covers 14 residues. Looked up from germline, CDR1 is WSHSY and CDR2 is SAAADI. In nucleotides, the CDR3 is TGCGCCAGCACCATGGCAGGGCTGGACTACGAGCAGTACTTC. Protein product: CASTMAGLDYEQYF.